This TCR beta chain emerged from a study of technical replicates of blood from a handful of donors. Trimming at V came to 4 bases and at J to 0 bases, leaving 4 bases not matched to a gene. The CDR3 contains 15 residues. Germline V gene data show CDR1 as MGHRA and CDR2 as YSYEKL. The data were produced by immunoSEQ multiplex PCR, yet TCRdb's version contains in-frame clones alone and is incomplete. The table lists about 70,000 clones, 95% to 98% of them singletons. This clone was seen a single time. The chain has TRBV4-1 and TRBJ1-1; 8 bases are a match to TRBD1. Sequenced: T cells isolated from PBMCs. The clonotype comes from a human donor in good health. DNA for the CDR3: TGCGCCAGCAGCCCAAGACAGGGGCTGAACACTGAAGCTTTCTTT. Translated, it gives CASSPRQGLNTEAFF.